The sequence of this T cell receptor beta chain was determined in a study of shared clonotypes between healthy human individuals. V gave up 5 bases and J gave up 1 base; unmatched junction bases: 7. The CDR3 sequence is 15 residues long. CDR1 LNHDA and CDR2 SQIVND come from the germline V gene (reference sequence). The protocol was immunoSEQ multiplex PCR, while the TCRdb copy is restricted to in-frame clones and leaves out a portion. This sample yields some 1,400,000 clones, of which roughly 96% are seen a single time; over 1% belongs to the top ten. The gene calls are TRBV19 and TRBJ2-5, with TRBD1 identical over 7 bases. This TCR was sampled from a man aged 25-45 years in good health. Sequences were obtained from naive CD4+ T cells sorted from blood. Subset defined: CD45RA+ positively selected. The chain's CDR3 is CASSLSQGLQETQYF. DNA of the CDR3: TGTGCCAGTAGTCTCTCACAGGGGCTCCAAGAGACCCAGTACTTC.